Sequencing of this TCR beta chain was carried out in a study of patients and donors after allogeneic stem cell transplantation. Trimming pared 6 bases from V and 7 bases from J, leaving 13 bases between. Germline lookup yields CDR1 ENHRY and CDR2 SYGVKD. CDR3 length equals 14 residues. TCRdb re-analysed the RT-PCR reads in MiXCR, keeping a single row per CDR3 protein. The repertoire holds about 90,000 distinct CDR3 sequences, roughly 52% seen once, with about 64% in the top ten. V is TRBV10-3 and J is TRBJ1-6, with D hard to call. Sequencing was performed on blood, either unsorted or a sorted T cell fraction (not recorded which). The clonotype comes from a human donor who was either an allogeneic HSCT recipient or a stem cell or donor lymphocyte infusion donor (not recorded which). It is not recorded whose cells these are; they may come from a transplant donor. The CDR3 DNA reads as TGTGCCATCAGCCCAGGACGGGAAAATTCACCCCTCCACTTT. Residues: CAISPGRENSPLHF.